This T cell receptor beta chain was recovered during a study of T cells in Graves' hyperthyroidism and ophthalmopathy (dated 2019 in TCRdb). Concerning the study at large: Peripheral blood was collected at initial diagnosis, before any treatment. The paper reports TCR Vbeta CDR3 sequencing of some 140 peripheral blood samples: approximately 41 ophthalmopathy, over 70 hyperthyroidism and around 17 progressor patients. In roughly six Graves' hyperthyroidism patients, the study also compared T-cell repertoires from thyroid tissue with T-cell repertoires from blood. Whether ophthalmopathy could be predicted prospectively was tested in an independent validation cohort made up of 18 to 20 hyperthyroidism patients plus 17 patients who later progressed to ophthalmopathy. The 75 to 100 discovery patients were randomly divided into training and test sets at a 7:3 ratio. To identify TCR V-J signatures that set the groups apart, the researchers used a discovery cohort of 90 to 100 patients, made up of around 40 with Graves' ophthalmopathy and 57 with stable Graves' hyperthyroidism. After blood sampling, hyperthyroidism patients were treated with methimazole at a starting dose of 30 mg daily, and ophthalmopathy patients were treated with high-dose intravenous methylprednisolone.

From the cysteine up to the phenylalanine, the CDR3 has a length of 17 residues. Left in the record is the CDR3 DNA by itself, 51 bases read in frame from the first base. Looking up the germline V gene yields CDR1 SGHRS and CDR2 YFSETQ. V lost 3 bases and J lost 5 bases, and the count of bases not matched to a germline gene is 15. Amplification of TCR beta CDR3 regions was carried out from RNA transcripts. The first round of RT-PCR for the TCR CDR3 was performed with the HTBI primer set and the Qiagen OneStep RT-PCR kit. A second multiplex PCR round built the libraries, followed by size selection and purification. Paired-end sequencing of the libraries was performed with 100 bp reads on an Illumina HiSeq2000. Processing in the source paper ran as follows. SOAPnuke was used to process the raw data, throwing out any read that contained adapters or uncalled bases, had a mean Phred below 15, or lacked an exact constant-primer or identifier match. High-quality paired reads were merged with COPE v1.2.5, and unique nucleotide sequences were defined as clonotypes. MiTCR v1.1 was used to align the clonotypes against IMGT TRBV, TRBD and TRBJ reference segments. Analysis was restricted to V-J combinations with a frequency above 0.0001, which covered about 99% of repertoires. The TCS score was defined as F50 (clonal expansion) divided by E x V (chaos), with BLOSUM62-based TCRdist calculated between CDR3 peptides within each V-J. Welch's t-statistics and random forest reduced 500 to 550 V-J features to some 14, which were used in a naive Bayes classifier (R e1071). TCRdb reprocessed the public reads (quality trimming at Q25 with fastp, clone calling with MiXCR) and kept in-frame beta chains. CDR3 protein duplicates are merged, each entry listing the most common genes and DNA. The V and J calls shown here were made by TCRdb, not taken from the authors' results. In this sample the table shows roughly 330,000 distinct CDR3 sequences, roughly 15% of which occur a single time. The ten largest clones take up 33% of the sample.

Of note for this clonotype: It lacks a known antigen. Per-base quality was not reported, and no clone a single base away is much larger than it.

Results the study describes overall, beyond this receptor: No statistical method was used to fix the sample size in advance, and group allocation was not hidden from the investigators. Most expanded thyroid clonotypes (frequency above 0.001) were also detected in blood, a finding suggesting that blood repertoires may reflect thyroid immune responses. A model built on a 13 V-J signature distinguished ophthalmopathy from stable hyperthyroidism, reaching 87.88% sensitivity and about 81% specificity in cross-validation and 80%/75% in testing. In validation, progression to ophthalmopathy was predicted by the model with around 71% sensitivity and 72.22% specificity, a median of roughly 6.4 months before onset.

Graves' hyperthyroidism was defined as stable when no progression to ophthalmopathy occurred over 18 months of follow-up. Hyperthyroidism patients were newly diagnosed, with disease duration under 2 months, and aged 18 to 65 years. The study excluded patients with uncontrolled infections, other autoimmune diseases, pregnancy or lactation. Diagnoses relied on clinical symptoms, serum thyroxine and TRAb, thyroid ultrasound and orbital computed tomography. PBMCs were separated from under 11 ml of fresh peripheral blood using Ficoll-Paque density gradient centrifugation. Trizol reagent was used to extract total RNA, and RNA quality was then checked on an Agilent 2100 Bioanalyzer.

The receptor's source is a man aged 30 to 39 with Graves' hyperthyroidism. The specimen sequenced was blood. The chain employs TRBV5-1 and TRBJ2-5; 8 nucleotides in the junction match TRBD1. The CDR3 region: CASSSPAFPGGRETQYF. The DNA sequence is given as TGCGCCAGCAGCTCCCCCGCCTTCCCAGGGGGCAGGGAGACCCAGTACTTC. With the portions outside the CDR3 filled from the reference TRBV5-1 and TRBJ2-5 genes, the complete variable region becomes KAGVTQTPRYLIKTRGQQVTLSCSPISGHRSVSWYQQTPGQGLQFLFEYFSETQRNKGNFPGRFSGRQFSNSRSEMNVSTLELGDSALYLCASSSPAFPGGRETQYFGPGTRLLVL.